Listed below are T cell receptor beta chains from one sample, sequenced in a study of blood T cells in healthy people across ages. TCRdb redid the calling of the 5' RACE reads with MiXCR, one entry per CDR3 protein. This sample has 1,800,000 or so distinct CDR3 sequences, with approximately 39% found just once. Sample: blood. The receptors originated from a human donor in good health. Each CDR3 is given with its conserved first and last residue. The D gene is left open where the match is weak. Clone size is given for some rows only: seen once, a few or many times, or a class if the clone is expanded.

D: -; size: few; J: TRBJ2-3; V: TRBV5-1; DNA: TGCGCCAGCGGCCCCCAGGGACTCCCCGACACAGATACGCAGTATTTT; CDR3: CASGPQGLPDTDTQYF
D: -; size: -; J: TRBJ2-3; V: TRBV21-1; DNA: TGTGCCAGCAGCAAAGCTCTAGCGGACAAACTCACAGATACGCAGTATTTT; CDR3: CASSKALADKLTDTQYF
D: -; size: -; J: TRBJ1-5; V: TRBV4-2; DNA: TGTGCCAGCAGCGCGGAGAGAATCAATCAGCCCCAGCATTTT; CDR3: CASSAERINQPQHF
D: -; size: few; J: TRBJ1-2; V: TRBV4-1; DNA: TGCGCCAGCAGCCAAGAAGAGGCTGGGGGTGACTATGGCTACACCTTC; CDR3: CASSQEEAGGDYGYTF
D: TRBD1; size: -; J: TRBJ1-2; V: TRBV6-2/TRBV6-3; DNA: TGTGCCAGCAGTCTCAAATCCAGGGGGCGCCACTATGGCTACACCTTC; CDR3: CASSLKSRGRHYGYTF
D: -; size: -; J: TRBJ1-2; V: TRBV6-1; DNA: TGTGCCAGCAGTGTTAAAGGGGACGATGGCTACACCTTC; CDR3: CASSVKGDDGYTF
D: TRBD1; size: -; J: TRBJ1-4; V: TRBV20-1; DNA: TGCAGTGCTGCTGACAGGGACGAAAAACTGTTTTTT; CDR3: CSAADRDEKLFF
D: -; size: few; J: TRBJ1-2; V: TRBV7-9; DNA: TGTGCCAGCAGCGAGTCGACAGCCTCTAACTATGGCTACACCTTC; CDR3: CASSESTASNYGYTF
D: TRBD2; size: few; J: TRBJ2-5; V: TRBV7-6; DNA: TGTGCCAGCAGCCACCGACGAGCGGGGGGCCAAGAGACCCAGTACTTC; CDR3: CASSHRRAGGQETQYF
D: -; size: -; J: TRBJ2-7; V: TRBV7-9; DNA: TGTGCCAGCAGCTTAATCGGGGGCTCCTACGAGCAGAACTTC; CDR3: CASSLIGGSYEQNF
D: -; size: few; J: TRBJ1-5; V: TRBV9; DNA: TGTGCCAGCAGCGTAACTGGGTCAAATCAGCCCCAGCATTTT; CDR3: CASSVTGSNQPQHF
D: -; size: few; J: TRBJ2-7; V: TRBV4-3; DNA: TGCGCCAGCAGCCACGGAGTTTCGACTACCTTCGACGAGCAGTACTTC; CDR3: CASSHGVSTTFDEQYF
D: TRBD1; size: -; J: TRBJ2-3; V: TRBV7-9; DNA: TGTGCCAGCAGCCTGGGACAGGCACCAGATACGCAGTATTTT; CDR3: CASSLGQAPDTQYF